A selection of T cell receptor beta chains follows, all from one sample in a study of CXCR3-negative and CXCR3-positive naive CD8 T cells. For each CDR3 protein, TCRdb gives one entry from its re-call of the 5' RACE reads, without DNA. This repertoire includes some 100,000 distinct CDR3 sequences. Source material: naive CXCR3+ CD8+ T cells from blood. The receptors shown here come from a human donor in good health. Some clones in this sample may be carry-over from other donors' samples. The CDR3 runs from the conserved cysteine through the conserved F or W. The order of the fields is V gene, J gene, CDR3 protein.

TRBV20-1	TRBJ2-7	CSARVLTGPTYEQYF
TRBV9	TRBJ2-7	CASSKGWDRGRYEQYF
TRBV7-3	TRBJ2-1	CASSLLAGGHNEQFF
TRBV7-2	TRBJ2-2	CASSPAGGTGELFF
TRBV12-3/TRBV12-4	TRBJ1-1	CASSSSIFRQGNTEAFF
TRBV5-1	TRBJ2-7	CASSLTPGTNYEQYF
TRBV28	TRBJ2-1	CASSFLDRVRFF
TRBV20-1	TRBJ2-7	CSARDSGPYEQYF
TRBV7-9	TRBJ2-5	CASSLRFGTGQRVQETQYF
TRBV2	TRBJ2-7	CASSEKGLAGPYEQYF
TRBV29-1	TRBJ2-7	CSALGGPYEQYF
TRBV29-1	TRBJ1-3	CSVETDSGNTIYF
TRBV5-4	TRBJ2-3	CASSLVFLRGRAAADTQYF
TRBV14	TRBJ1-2	CASSQVQGYDGYTF
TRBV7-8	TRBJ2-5	CASSSEDRVLQETQYF
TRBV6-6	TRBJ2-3	CASSPQGPAQYF
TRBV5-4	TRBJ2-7	CASSLDQGSYKQYF
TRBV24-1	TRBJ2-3	CATSDPQGDTDTQYF
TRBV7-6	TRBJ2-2	CASSLLELTDAGELFF
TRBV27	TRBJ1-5	CASSLSRLIDPSNQPQHF
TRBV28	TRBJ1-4	CASSLSLLGQLFF
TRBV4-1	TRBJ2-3	CASSQSRGLPDTQYF
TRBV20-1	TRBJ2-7	CSARDLFGEAYEQYF
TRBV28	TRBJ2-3	CASSLLRGNTQYF
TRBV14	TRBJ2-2	CASSPWTSGTGELFF
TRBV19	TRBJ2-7	CASSAGTGGSYEQYF
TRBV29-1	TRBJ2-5	CSVDEGSAETQYF
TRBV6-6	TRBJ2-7	CASSPHSGGEQYF
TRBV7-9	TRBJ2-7	CASSHRDGAYEQYF
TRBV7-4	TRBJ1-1	CASSQGTDLNTEAFF
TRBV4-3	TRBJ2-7	CASSRASVDSSYEQYF
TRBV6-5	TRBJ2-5	CASSDGRQETQYF
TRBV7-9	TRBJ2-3	CASSLAARTGDGTDTQYF
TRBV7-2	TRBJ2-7	CASSFAGGGTYEQYF
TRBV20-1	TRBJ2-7	CSASVRDTPQETQYF
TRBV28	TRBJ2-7	CASSLIGTGFSYEQYF
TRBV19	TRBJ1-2	CASSPGGQTYGYTF
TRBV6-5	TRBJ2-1	CASSYEGTSGNEQFF
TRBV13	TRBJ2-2	CASSFSGTVNTGELFF
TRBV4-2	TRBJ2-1	CASSQDSLAGNEQFF
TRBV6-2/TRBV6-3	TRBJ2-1	CASSSGQAVSEQFF
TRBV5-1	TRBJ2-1	CASRPVQDYNEQFF
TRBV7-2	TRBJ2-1	CASSFLTSGEYNEQFF
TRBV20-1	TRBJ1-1	CSAREMNTEAFF
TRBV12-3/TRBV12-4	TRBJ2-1	CASSGRWGNEQFF